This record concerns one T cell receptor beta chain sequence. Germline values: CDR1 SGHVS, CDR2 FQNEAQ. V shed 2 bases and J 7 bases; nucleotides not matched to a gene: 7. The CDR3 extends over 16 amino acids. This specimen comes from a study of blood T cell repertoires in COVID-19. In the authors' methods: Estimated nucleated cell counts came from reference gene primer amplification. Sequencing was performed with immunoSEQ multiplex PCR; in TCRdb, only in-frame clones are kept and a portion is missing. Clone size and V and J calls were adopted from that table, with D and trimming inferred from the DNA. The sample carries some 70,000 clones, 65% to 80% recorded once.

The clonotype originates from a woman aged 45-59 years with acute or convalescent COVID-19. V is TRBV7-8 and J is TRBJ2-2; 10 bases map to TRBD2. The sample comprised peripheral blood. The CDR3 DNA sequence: TGTGCCAGCAGCTTACTTAGCGGGGGGAAAATCGGGGAGCTGTTTTTT. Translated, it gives CASSLLSGGKIGELFF.